This entry lists 29 T cell receptor beta chains sequenced from one sample in a study of beta chain features in type 1 diabetes. Expressed TCRB transcripts were sequenced, since all the RNA that had been isolated was reverse transcribed. The protocol was immunoSEQ multiplex PCR, while the TCRdb copy is restricted to in-frame clones and leaves out a portion. This table has roughly 500,000 clones, roughly 30% appearing once. The sequenced sample consisted of naive CD4+ T cells from blood. These TCRs come from a young man in good health.

The CDR3 sequence is CASRPGTGWWYEQYF. CDR3 bases: TGTGCCAGCAGACCAGGGACAGGGTGGTGGTACGAGCAGTACTTC. V is TRBV6-5 and J is TRBJ2-7; 9 nucleotides align to TRBD1. Trimming cost V 6 bases and J 4 bases; bases outside gene matches: 10. Germline CDR1 and CDR2: MNHEY and SVGAGI. The CDR3 consists of 15 residues.

CDR3 DNA sequence: TGCAGCGCTCAACTGGGGGGTACCAATCAGCCCCAGCATTTT. Protein product: CSAQLGGTNQPQHF. V usage is TRBV29-1 and J usage is TRBJ1-5; maybe TRBD1 (5 bases). This CDR3 spans 14 amino acids. CDR1 and CDR2 from the germline V gene are SQVTM and ANQGSEA. V shed 7 bases and J shed 3 bases, with 16 bases lying between them.

Comments on this clone: The same CDR3 can be traced to other DNA sequences in this sample. V usage is TRBV9 and J usage is TRBJ2-7, with D maybe TRBD2 (7 bases). With 4 bases removed from V and 1 base from J, the gap between germline ends came to 15 bases. The CDR3 spans 15 residues. CDR1 SGDLS and CDR2 YYNGEE come from the germline V gene. CDR3 in DNA: TGTGCCAGCAGCCCCCGCGGGGGCAGTTCCTACGAGCAGTACTTC. It codes for CASSPRGGSSYEQYF. Variable domain in full (rest from reference TRBV9 and TRBJ2-7): DSGVTQTPKHLITATGQRVTLRCSPRSGDLSVYWYQQSLDQGLQFLIQYYNGEERAKGNILERFSAQQFPDLHSELNLSSLELGDSALYFCASSPRGGSSYEQYFGPGTRLTVT.

The J gene is TRBJ2-7, the V gene TRBV7-9, with 7 bases that match TRBD2. In germline, CDR1 is SEHNR, CDR2 FQNEAQ (reference sequence). The V and J ends lost 1 base and 2 bases, in that order; junction bases with no gene match: 5. CDR3 size: 15 residues. The DNA of the CDR3 is TGTGCCAGCAGCTTAGAAGGTGGGAGGGCCTACGAGCAGTACTTC. It translates to CASSLEGGRAYEQYF.

This chain uses TRBV2 with TRBJ2-5; no clear D gene. Germline V gene data show CDR1 as SNHLY and CDR2 as FYNNEI. Trimming cost V 4 bases and J 4 bases, with 4 bases left between them. This CDR3 has 11 residues. The DNA of the CDR3 is TGTGCCAGCAGTGGACGAGAGACCCAGTACTTC. It yields the protein CASSGRETQYF.

The chain combines TRBV5-1 with TRBJ2-1; a weak D match, TRBD2 (5 bases). The CDR3 length is 14 residues. Germline V gives CDR1 SGHRS, CDR2 YFSETQ. Trimming left V 5 bases short and J 2 bases short, with 11 bases between. The CDR3 nucleotides read TGCGCCAGCAGTGGACTCGATGCCTACAATGAGCAGTTCTTC. It translates to CASSGLDAYNEQFF.

This clone has just a few counts. The chain recombines TRBV29-1 with TRBJ2-7, with a weak D call TRBD2 (5 bases). Germline V CDR1 and CDR2: SQVTM, ANQGSEA. This CDR3 has 13 amino acids. V dropped 6 bases and J dropped 0 bases, with 12 bases sitting between them. The CDR3: CSVSDSSSYEQYF. CDR3 DNA: TGCAGCGTGTCGGACTCGAGCTCCTACGAGCAGTACTTC.

In DNA, the CDR3 is TGTGCCAGCAGCCCGGGACTAGACGGGTCCGAGCAGTTCTTC. Protein sequence: CASSPGLDGSEQFF. The chain has TRBV4-2 and TRBJ2-1; TRBD2 matches 8 bases. With 4 bases clipped from V and 10 bases from J, the junction kept 9 bases outside the gene matches. This CDR3 contains 14 residues. From germline, CDR1 is LGHNA and CDR2 YNFKEQ.

As regards this clone: Within the sample, other DNA sequences also encode this same CDR3. The rearrangement uses TRBV30 and TRBJ2-4; D is unclear. The CDR3 is 14 amino acids. Germline lookup yields CDR1 GTSNPN and CDR2 SVGIG (reference sequence). V lost 0 bases to trimming and J lost 0 bases, with 6 bases between them. CDR3: CAWSVRLAKNIQYF. The DNA of the CDR3 is TGTGCCTGGAGTGTTAGGTTAGCCAAAAACATTCAGTACTTC.

This chain links TRBV11-1 with TRBJ2-1; D remains ambiguous. The germline V and J ends were trimmed by 1 base and 7 bases, with 8 bases remaining between them. The CDR3 extends over 13 amino acids. The germline CDR1 and CDR2 sequences are SGHAT and FQDESV (reference sequence). For the CDR3, the DNA is TGTGCCAGCAGCTTAGAGTGGACGAATGAGCAGTTCTTC. Translating it yields CASSLEWTNEQFF.

J is TRBJ1-1 and V is TRBV11-2; no reliable D call. CDR1 is SGHAT and CDR2 is FQNNGV in the germline V gene. The CDR3 length is 10 residues. Between the trimmed V and J ends, which lost 6 bases and 7 bases, there was a span of 6 bases. CDR3 nucleotides: TGTGCCAGCAGTACCAATGAAGCTTTCTTT. This sequence encodes CASSTNEAFF.

This chain uses TRBV5-6 with TRBJ2-7; D possibly corresponds to TRBD1 (5 bases). Between the trimmed V and J ends, which lost 0 bases and 6 bases, there was a span of 13 bases. Germline V lookup: CDR1 SGHDT, CDR2 YYEEEE. The CDR3 totals 14 residues. CDR3 bases: TGTGCCAGCAGCTTGGTAGGGGTCTATAGCGAGCAGTACTTC. As protein: CASSLVGVYSEQYF.

Of note for this clone: The sample has other DNA sequences that encode this CDR3 too. The chain combines TRBV30 with TRBJ1-5; TRBD1 agrees at 9 bases. The CDR3 consists of 13 residues. Unmatched junction bases numbered 3, after V lost 5 bases and J lost 4 bases. The V gene's germline CDR1 is GTSNPN and CDR2 SVGIG (reference sequence). The CDR3 DNA sequence: TGTGCCTGGGGCGACAGGGGGAATCAGCCCCAGCATTTT. Translation gives CAWGDRGNQPQHF.

Regarding this clone: The sample contains more than one DNA sequence encoding this CDR3. The chain employs TRBV30 and TRBJ1-2; possibly TRBD1 for D (5 bases). The CDR3 is 13 residues long. The V end was cut by 0 bases, the J end by 3 bases, with 8 bases between. Germline assignment: CDR1 GTSNPN and CDR2 SVGIG (reference sequence). This chain's CDR3 is CAWSVRGDYGYTF. The CDR3, as DNA: TGTGCCTGGAGTGTCCGGGGGGACTATGGCTACACCTTC.

This clone was seen a few times. The V call is TRBV18, the J call TRBJ2-5; no clear D. Deletions cut 1 base from V and 5 bases from J, with 5 bases between. The CDR3 runs to 12 residues. The germline V gene has CDR1 KGHSH and CDR2 LQKENI. The CDR3 loop is CASSPRAETQYF. The CDR3 nucleotides are TGTGCCAGCTCACCACGGGCGGAGACCCAGTACTTC.

There are a few counts of this clone. CDR3 in DNA: TGTGCCAGCAGCGGGAGCCCCTACAATGAGCAGTTCTTC. Translating it yields CASSGSPYNEQFF. This rearrangement joins TRBV28 to TRBJ2-1; a weak D match, TRBD2 (6 bases). Germline loops: CDR1 MDHEN, CDR2 SYDVKM. The CDR3 is 13 residues long. The ends were cut back, 6 bases at V and 2 bases at J, with 8 bases in the middle. The entire variable domain, with the rest obtained from reference TRBV28 and TRBJ2-1, is as follows: DVKVTQSSRYLVKRTGEKVFLECVQDMDHENMFWYRQDPGLGLRLIYFSYDVKMKEKGDIPEGYSVSREKKERFSLILESASTNQTSMYLCASSGSPYNEQFFGPGTRLTVL.

This clone was seen a handful of times. At one boundary the junction diverges from the germline segment, which might be a read error. The V call is TRBV2, the J call TRBJ1-4, with D uncertain. The germline CDR1 and CDR2 sequences are SNHLY and FYNNEI. This CDR3 comprises 10 residues. CDR3 sequence (DNA): TGTGCCAGCAGCGAGACAAGGTTGATTTTT. It translates to CASSETRLIF.

Concerning this clone itself: The sample has other DNA sequences that encode this CDR3 too. The genes are TRBV30 and TRBJ1-1; D is unclear. The V and J ends lost 3 bases and 0 bases respectively, with 8 bases between them. Looked up from germline, CDR1 is GTSNPN and CDR2 is SVGIG (reference sequence). The CDR3 has 13 residues. The CDR3 region is CAWSAQMNTEAFF. The CDR3 nucleotides are TGTGCCTGGAGCGCCCAGATGAACACTGAAGCTTTCTTT. The complete variable domain, with remaining parts taken from reference TRBV30 and TRBJ1-1, reads SQTIHQWPATLVQPVGSPLSLECTVEGTSNPNLYWYRQAAGRGLQLLFYSVGIGQISSEVPQNLSASRPQDRQFILSSKKLLLSDSGFYLCAWSAQMNTEAFFGQGTRLTVV.

This clone was seen a handful of times. The gene calls are TRBV29-1 and TRBJ1-4; TRBD1 agrees at 7 bases. V shed 4 bases, J shed 7 bases, and the junction held 6 bases outside the gene matches. The CDR3 runs to 13 residues. Germline V gives CDR1 SQVTM, CDR2 ANQGSEA. The CDR3 spells CSVGSGGGEKLFF. CDR3 in DNA: TGCAGCGTTGGATCAGGGGGAGGTGAAAAACTGTTTTTT. The full variable domain, its missing parts supplied by reference TRBV29-1 and TRBJ1-4, is SAVISQKPSRDICQRGTSLTIQCQVDSQVTMMFWYRQQPGQSLTLIATANQGSEATYESGFVIDKFPISRPNLTFSTLTVSNMSPEDSSIYLCSVGSGGGEKLFFGSGTQLSVL.

This clone has just a few counts. V gene TRBV7-2 combines with J gene TRBJ2-7, with TRBD2 identical over 10 bases. The CDR3 is 16 residues long. The germline gives CDR1 SGHTA, CDR2 FQGNSA. Trimming at V came to 1 base and at J to 3 bases, leaving 6 bases not matched to a gene. The CDR3 sequence: CASSLGRLAGVYEQYF. In DNA form, the CDR3 reads TGTGCCAGCAGCTTAGGCCGGCTAGCGGGAGTCTACGAGCAGTACTTC.

This clone was observed a few times. V and J are TRBV30 and TRBJ2-7; D gene uncertain. The assigned J gene may be wrong: the sequence end matches TRBJ2-1 better. CDR1 and CDR2 (germline): GTSNPN, SVGIG (reference sequence). The CDR3 totals 14 residues. CDR3 sequence (DNA): TGTGCCTGGAGCGAGGACCTCCGGTGGAATGAGCAGTTCTTC. Residues: CAWSEDLRWNEQFF.

This clone showed up just a few times. CDR3 coding DNA: TGTGCCAGCAGCCTCGACTGGGGGAGGTCCTACAATGAGCAGTTCTTC. This gives the protein CASSLDWGRSYNEQFF. The chain joins TRBV7-2 to TRBJ2-1; D is possibly TRBD2 (6 bases). Trimming stripped 5 bases from V and 1 base from J, with 15 bases between. The CDR3 length is 16 residues. Per germline, CDR1 SGHTA and CDR2 FQGNSA.

The V gene is TRBV30, the J gene TRBJ1-3; the D is unclear. The V and J ends lost 4 bases and 3 bases respectively, with 16 bases between them. The CDR3 sequence is 15 residues long. Germline loops: CDR1 GTSNPN, CDR2 SVGIG (reference sequence). In DNA form, the CDR3 reads TGTGCCTGGACTCTTGAGGGATCGGGTGGAAACACCATATATTTT. Translated, it gives CAWTLEGSGGNTIYF.

The rearrangement uses TRBV29-1 and TRBJ1-5; 8 nucleotides match TRBD1. After removal of 6 bases from V and 7 bases from J, the junction contained 11 bases not matched to a gene. The germline V gene encodes CDR1 SQVTM and CDR2 ANQGSEA. This CDR3 region has 14 residues. Written as DNA, the CDR3 is TGCAGCGTAGGGACAGGTGGATTAGGGCAGCCCCAGCATTTT. This codes for CSVGTGGLGQPQHF.

The CDR3 sequence is CASSSGPGLKYF. DNA for the CDR3: TGTGCCAGCAGCTCAGGACCGGGACTAAAGTACTTC. V is TRBV7-9 and J is TRBJ2-4, with 7 bases that match TRBD2. This CDR3 has 12 amino acids. Germline V gene lookup returns CDR1 SEHNR and CDR2 FQNEAQ (reference sequence). J gave up 14 bases and V 4 bases, and 8 bases lay outside the gene matches.

V gene TRBV30 combines with J gene TRBJ1-5; no clear D gene. Germline CDR1 GTSNPN, CDR2 SVGIG (reference sequence). CDR3 length: 14 amino acids. With 3 bases removed from V and 0 bases from J, the gap between germline ends came to 9 bases. CDR3 in DNA: TGTGCCTGGAGGTCTGTTAATAGCAATCAGCCCCAGCATTTT. Its protein is CAWRSVNSNQPQHF.

The chain combines TRBV30 with TRBJ2-3, with TRBD2 matching 14 bases. Germline V gene sequence: CDR1 GTSNPN, CDR2 SVGIG (reference sequence). The CDR3 length is 15 residues. V was pared by 1 base and J by 4 bases, with 1 base of the junction left unmatched. Here the CDR3 DNA reads TGTGCCTGGAGTGCGGGACTAGCGGGAGCAGATACGCAGTATTTT. It encodes CAWSAGLAGADTQYF.

This clone has only one observation. J is TRBJ2-5 and V is TRBV5-4, with 8 positions matching TRBD1. The V segment lost 4 bases and the J segment 4 bases; nucleotides outside the gene matches: 9. The CDR3 runs to 15 residues. Germline CDR1 reads SGHNT; CDR2 reads YYREEE (reference sequence). For the CDR3, the DNA is TGTGCCAGCAGCCTGGGGACAGGCGAAGGAGAGACCCAGTACTTC. Translation gives CASSLGTGEGETQYF.

This clone was seen more than once but under ten times. The chain has TRBV21-1 and TRBJ2-4. TRBV21-1 is marked as a pseudogene. The CDR3 is made up of 19 amino acids. The CDR3 region is CASSAIVVGQRMAKNIQYF. DNA for the CDR3: TGTGCCAGCAGCGCGATAGTCGTAGGGCAGAGGATGGCCAAAAACATTCAGTACTTC.